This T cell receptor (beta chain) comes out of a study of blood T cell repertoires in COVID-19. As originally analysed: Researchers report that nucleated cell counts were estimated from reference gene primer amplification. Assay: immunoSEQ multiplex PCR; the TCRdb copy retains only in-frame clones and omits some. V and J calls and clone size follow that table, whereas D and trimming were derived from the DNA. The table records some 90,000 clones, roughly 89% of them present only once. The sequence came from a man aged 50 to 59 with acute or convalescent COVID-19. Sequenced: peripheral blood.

This CDR3 reads CASSLGTRNEKLFF. The DNA of the CDR3 is TGTGCCAGTAGTTTGGGGACTAGGAATGAAAAACTGTTTTTT. This chain uses TRBV19 with TRBJ1-4; D possibly corresponds to TRBD1 (5 bases). The CDR3 is 14 amino acids. Germline V gene lookup returns CDR1 LNHDA and CDR2 SQIVND (reference sequence). V lost 5 bases and J 5 bases, leaving 12 bases between the germline ends.